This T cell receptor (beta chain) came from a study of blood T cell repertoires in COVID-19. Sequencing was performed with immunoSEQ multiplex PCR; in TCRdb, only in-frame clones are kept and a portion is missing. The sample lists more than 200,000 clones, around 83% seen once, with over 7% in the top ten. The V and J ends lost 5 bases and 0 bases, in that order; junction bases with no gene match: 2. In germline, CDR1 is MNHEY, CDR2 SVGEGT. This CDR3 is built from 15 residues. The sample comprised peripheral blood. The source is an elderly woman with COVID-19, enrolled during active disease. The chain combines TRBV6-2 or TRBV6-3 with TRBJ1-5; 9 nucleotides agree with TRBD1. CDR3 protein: CASSRTGDSNQPQHF. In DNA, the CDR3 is TGTGCCAGCAGTAGGACAGGGGATAGCAATCAGCCCCAGCATTTT.